The present TCR beta chain was sequenced within a study of neurological immune-mediated disorders. The ends were cut back, 1 base at V and 3 bases at J, with 7 bases in the middle. Germline-derived CDR1 and CDR2 are SGHTA and FQGNSA. The CDR3 is 13 amino acids. This clonotype was counted at least ten times. By 5'RACE with 10-nucleotide random UMIs, the cDNA was made. TCRdb analysed the 5' RACE reads with MiXCR anew, one entry per CDR3 protein. The profile covers tens of thousands of distinct CDR3 sequences, with 2% to 3% appearing a single time and about 1% taken by the ten largest. Sequencing input: PBMCs. The chain links TRBV7-2 to TRBJ2-7; D is undetermined. The source is a woman aged 25 to 39 with multiple sclerosis. The CDR3 DNA reads TGTGCCAGCAGCTTAGATTCGGACTACGAGCAGTACTTC. This translates into CASSLDSDYEQYF.